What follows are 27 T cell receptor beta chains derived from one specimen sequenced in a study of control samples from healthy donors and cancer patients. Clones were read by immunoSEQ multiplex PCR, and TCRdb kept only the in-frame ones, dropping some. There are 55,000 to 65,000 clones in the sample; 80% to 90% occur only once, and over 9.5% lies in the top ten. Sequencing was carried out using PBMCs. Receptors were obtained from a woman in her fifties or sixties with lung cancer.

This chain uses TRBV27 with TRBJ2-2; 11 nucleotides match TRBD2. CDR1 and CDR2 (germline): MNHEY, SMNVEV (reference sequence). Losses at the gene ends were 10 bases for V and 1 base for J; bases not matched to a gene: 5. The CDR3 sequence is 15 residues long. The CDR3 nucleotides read TGTGCCACCAAGACTAGCGGGGTGAACACCGGGGAGCTGTTTTTT. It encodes CATKTSGVNTGELFF.

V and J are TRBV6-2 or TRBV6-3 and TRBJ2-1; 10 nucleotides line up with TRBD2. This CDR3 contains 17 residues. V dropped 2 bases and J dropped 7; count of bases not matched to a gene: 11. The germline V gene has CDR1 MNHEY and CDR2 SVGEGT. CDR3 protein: CASSYHGEREGRNEQFF. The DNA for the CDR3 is TGTGCCAGCAGTTACCACGGCGAGCGGGAGGGACGGAATGAGCAGTTCTTC.

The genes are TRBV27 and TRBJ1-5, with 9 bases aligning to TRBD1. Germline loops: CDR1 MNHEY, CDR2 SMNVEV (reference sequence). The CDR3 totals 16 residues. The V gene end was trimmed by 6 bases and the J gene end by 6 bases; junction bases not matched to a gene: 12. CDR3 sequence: CASSLLGTGLFQPQHF. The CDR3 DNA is TGTGCCAGCAGCTTGCTCGGGACAGGGTTGTTTCAGCCCCAGCATTTT.

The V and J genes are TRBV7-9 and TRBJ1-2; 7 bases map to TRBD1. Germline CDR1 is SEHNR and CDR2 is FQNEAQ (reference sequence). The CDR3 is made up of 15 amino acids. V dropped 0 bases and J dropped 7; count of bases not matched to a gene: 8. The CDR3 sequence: CASSLAGQGVFGYTF. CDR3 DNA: TGTGCCAGCAGCTTAGCGGGGCAGGGGGTTTTTGGCTACACCTTC.

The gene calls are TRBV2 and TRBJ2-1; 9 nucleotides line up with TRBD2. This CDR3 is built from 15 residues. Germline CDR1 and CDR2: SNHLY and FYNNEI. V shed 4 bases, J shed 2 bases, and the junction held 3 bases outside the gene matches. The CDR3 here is CASSVAGAAYNEQFF. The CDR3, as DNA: TGTGCCAGCAGTGTAGCGGGGGCCGCCTACAATGAGCAGTTCTTC.

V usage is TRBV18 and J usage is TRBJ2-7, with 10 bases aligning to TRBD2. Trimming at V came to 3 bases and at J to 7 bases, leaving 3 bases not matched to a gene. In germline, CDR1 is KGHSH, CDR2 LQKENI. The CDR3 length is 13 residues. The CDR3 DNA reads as TGTGCCAGCTCACCCGGGACTAGCGAAGAGCAGTACTTC. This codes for CASSPGTSEEQYF.

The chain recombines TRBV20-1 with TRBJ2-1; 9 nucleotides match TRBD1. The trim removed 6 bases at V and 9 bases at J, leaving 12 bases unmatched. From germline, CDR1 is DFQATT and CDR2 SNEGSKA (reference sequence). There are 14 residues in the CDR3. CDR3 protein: CSASSRPQGAEQFF. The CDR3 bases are TGCAGTGCCAGTTCTCGACCACAGGGGGCTGAGCAGTTCTTC.

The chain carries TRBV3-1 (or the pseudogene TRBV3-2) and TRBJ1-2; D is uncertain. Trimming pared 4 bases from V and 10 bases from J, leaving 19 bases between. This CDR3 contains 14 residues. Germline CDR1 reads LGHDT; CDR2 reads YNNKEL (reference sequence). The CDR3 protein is CASSPLGGSVDYTF. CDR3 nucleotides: TGTGCCAGCAGCCCTTTGGGTGGATCAGTAGACTACACCTTC.

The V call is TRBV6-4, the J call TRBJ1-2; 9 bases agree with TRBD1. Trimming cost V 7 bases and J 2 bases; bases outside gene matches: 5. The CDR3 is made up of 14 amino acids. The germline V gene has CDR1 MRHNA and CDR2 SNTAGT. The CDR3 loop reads CASTPDRGNYGYTF. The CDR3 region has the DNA TGTGCCAGCACTCCGGACAGGGGAAACTATGGCTACACCTTC.

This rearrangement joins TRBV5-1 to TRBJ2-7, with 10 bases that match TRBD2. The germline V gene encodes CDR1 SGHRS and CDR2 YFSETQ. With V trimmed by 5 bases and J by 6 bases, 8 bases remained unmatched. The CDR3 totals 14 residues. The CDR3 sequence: CASSSGTSASEQYF. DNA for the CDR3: TGCGCCAGCAGTTCCGGGACTAGCGCCTCCGAGCAGTACTTC.

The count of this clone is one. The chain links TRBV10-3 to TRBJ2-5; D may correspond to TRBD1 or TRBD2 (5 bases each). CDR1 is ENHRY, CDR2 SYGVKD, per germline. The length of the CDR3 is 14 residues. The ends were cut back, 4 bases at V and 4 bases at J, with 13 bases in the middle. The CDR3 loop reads CAISGAGTLETQYF. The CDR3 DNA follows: TGTGCCATCAGTGGGGCAGGGACCTTAGAGACCCAGTACTTC.

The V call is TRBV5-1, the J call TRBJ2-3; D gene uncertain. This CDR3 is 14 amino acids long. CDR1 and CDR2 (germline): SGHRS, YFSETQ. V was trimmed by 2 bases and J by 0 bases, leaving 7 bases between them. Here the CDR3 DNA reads TGCGCCAGCAGCTTCTGGTCAAGCACAGATACGCAGTATTTT. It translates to CASSFWSSTDTQYF.

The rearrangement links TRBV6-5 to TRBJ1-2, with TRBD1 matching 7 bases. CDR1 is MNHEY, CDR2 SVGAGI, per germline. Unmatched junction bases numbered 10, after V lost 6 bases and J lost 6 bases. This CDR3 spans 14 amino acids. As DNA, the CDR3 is TGTGCCAGCAGCAGAGGACAGGTGGGCCATGGCTACACCTTC. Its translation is CASSRGQVGHGYTF.

The CDR3 here is CASNRAGPGELFF. The DNA for the CDR3 is TGTGCCAGCAATCGGGCCGGGCCCGGGGAGCTGTTTTTT. This rearrangement joins TRBV12-3 or TRBV12-4 to TRBJ2-2, with D unclear. This CDR3 region has 13 residues. Trimming removed 7 bases at V and 6 bases at J, with 12 bases between.

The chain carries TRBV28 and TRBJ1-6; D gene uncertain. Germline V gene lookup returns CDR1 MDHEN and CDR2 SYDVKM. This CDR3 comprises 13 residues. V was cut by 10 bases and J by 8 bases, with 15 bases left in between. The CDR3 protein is CATDWEGHSPLHF. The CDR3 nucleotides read TGTGCCACCGACTGGGAGGGTCATTCACCCCTCCACTTT.

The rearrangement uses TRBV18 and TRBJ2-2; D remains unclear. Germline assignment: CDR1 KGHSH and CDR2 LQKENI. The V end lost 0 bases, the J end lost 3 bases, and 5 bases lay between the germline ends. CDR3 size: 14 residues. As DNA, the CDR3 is TGTGCCAGCTCACCACCGACGGACACCGGGGAGCTGTTTTTT. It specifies CASSPPTDTGELFF.

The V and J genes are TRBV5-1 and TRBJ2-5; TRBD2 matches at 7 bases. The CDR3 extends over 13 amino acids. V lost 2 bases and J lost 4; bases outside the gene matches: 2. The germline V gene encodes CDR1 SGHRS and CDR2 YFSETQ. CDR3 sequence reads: CASSLPGGETQYF. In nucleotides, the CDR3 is TGCGCCAGCAGCTTACCGGGGGGAGAGACCCAGTACTTC.

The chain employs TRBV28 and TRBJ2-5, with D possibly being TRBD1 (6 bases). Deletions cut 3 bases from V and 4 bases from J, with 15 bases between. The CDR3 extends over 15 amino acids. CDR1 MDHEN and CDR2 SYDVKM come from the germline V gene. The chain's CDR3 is CASSFNGRGSETQYF. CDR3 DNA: TGTGCCAGCAGTTTTAATGGCAGGGGTTCAGAGACCCAGTACTTC.

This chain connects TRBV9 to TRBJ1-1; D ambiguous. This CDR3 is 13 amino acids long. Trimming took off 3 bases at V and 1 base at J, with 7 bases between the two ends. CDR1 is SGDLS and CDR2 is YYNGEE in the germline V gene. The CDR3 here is CASSDAANTEAFF. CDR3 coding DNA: TGTGCCAGCAGCGACGCGGCGAACACTGAAGCTTTCTTT.

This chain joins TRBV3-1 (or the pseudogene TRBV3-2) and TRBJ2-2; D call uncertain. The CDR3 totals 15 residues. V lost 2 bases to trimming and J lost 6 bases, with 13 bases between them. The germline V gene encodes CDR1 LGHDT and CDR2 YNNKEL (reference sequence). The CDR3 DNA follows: TGTGCCAGCAGCCAATCTAGTTGGAGCGCCGGGGAGCTGTTTTTT. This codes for CASSQSSWSAGELFF.

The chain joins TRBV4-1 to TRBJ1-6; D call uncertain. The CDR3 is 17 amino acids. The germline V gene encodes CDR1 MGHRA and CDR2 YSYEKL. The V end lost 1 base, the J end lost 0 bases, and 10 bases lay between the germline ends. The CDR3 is CASSQAHGGSYNSPLHF. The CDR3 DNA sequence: TGCGCCAGCAGCCAAGCCCATGGCGGCTCCTATAATTCACCCCTCCACTTT.

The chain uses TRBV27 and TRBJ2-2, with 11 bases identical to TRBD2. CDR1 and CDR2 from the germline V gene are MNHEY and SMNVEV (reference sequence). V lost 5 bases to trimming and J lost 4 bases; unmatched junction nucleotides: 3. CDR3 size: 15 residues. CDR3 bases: TGTGCCAGCAGTACTAGCGGGAGATTCACCGGGGAGCTGTTTTTT. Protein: CASSTSGRFTGELFF.

This CDR3 is CASRGTLGIPEAFF. The CDR3 DNA sequence: TGTGCCAGCAGAGGGACATTGGGGATCCCTGAAGCTTTCTTT. The chain carries TRBV3-1 (or the pseudogene TRBV3-2) and TRBJ1-1, with D tentatively TRBD1 (6 bases). CDR1 is LGHDT, CDR2 YNNKEL, per germline (reference sequence). The length of the CDR3 is 14 residues. V was clipped by 6 bases and J by 6 bases, with 17 bases between them.

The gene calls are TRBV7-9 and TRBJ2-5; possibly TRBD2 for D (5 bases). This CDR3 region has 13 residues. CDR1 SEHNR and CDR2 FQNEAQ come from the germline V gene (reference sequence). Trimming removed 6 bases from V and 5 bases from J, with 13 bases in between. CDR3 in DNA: TGTGCCAGCAGACAACTTACGGGGGAGACCCAGTACTTC. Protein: CASRQLTGETQYF.

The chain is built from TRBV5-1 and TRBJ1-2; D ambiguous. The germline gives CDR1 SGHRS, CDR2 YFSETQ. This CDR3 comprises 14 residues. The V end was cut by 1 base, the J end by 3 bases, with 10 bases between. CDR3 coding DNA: TGCGCCAGCAGCTTGTTTCAGGAACACTATGGCTACACCTTC. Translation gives CASSLFQEHYGYTF.

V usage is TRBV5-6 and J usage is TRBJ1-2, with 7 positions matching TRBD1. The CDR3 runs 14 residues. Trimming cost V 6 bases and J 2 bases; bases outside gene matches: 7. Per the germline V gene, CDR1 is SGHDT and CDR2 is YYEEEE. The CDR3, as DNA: TGTGCCAGCACACAGGGGACTAGGAACTATGGCTACACCTTC. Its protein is CASTQGTRNYGYTF.

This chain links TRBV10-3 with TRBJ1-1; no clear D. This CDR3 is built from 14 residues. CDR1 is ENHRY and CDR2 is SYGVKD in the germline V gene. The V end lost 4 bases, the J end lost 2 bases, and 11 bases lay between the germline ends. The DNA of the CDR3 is TGTGCCATCAGTGCCCCCCTCGCTAACACTGAAGCTTTCTTT. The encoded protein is CAISAPLANTEAFF.